Sequencing of this T cell receptor beta chain was carried out in a study of T cells after yellow fever vaccination. Findings of the study overall: A weaker secondary response peaked on day 5, the primary on day 15.

TCRdb reprocessed the 5' RACE reads with MiXCR, giving one entry per CDR3 protein. This sample has approximately 510,000 distinct CDR3 sequences, with 20% to 25% found just once. The CDR3 covers 14 residues. The V gene's germline CDR1 is DFQATT and CDR2 SNEGSKA (reference sequence). V lost 2 bases and J 3 bases, leaving 14 bases between the germline ends. This clonotype was found a few times. Its antigen is currently unknown. The sample in question was PBMCs, obtained less than 25 days after the first yellow fever vaccination. The J gene is TRBJ2-7, the V gene TRBV20-1; D call uncertain. The TCR comes from a man between 18 and 29 years old who received the YFV17D yellow fever vaccine. The CDR3 is CSARTLNTGYEQYF. The CDR3 nucleotides are TGCAGTGCTAGAACCTTAAACACGGGCTACGAGCAGTACTTC.